The T cell receptor beta chain described here comes from a study of blood T cell repertoires in COVID-19. Study information: The origin of the acute and convalescent COVID-19 samples was the United States, Italy and Spain. Sample material is recorded as cDNA or gDNA derived from T cells, B-cell-depleted T cells, or PBMCs.

Original processing notes: Estimates of nucleated cell counts were drawn from the amplification of reference gene primers. Here immunoSEQ multiplex PCR was the method, and the copy in TCRdb shows in-frame clones only, minus some. V and J calls and clone size come straight from that table; D and trimming were deduced from the DNA. This table has over 85,000 clones, roughly 87% appearing once. Sequencing used peripheral blood. The TCR was taken from a human donor in a cohort sampled during active COVID-19.

CDR3 residues: CASSYLTGQAYEQYF. For the CDR3, the DNA is TGTGCCAGCAGTTACCTGACAGGCCAGGCCTACGAGCAGTACTTC. The rearrangement uses TRBV6-5 and TRBJ2-7; perhaps TRBD1 as D (6 bases). Trimming left V 2 bases short and J 2 bases short, with 13 bases between. Germline CDR1 MNHEY, CDR2 SVGAGI. This CDR3 is built from 15 residues.